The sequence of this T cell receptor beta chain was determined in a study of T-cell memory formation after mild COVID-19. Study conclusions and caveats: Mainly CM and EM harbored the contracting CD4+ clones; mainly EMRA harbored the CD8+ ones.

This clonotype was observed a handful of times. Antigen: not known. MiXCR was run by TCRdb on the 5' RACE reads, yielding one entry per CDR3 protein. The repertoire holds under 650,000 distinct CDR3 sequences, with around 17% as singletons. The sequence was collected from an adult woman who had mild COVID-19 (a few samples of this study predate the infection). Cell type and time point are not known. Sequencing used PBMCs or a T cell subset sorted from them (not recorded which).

This CDR3 reads CASSIYTAGNTIYF. DNA of the CDR3: TGTGCCAGTAGTATTTACACCGCTGGAAACACCATATATTTT. This chain links TRBV19 with TRBJ1-3; D unresolved. The V gene's germline CDR1 is LNHDA and CDR2 SQIVND (reference sequence). This CDR3 is 14 amino acids long. Trimming stripped 3 bases from V and 2 bases from J, with 8 bases between.